This T cell receptor (beta chain) was found in a study of T cell changes during pregnancy in multiple sclerosis. This clone was seen only once. Sequenced by immunoSEQ multiplex PCR; TCRdb stores in-frame clones only, minus some. This table holds approximately 28,000 clones, 70% to 90% found once. Specimen: CD8+ T cells from peripheral blood mononuclear cells, collected after pregnancy. The TCR originated in a female donor with multiple sclerosis, enrolled in a pregnancy study.

The CDR3, as DNA: TGTGCCAGCAGCACCGGGGACAGGCTAAACACCGGGGAGCTGTTTTTT. It yields the protein CASSTGDRLNTGELFF. This chain joins TRBV9 and TRBJ2-2; TRBD1 matches 8 bases. This CDR3 has 16 residues. The junction had 7 bases not matched to a gene; V was cut back by 4 bases and J by 2 bases. From germline, CDR1 is SGDLS and CDR2 YYNGEE. The full variable domain, rest sourced from reference TRBV9 and TRBJ2-2, is DSGVTQTPKHLITATGQRVTLRCSPRSGDLSVYWYQQSLDQGLQFLIQYYNGEERAKGNILERFSAQQFPDLHSELNLSSLELGDSALYFCASSTGDRLNTGELFFGEGSRLTVL.